The clone carrying this T cell receptor beta chain has a handful of counts. Assay: immunoSEQ multiplex PCR; the TCRdb copy retains only in-frame clones and omits some. This repertoire shows some 38,000 clones, 90% to 95% found once; its top ten account for around 0.66%. The sample comes from a study of T cell changes during pregnancy in multiple sclerosis. V lost 4 bases, J lost 0 bases, and 11 bases stayed unmatched. CDR3 length: 17 amino acids. Germline loops: CDR1 SGHRS, CDR2 YFSETQ. Here the sequenced sample was CD4+ T cells from peripheral blood mononuclear cells, taken in the second trimester of pregnancy. The sequence was collected from a female donor in good health, enrolled as a control in a pregnancy study. The chain couples TRBV5-1 to TRBJ2-7; 9 bases fit TRBD2. This CDR3 is CASSPAGTSRYSYEQYF. DNA for the CDR3: TGCGCCAGCAGCCCGGCGGGGACTAGCCGCTACTCCTACGAGCAGTACTTC.